This T cell receptor (beta chain) was identified in a study of Ad26.COV2.S vaccination and SARS-CoV-2 variants. On the study more broadly: Donor joined the COV1001 Ad26.COV2.S trial arm.

About this clone: Antigen unknown.

The ends were cut back, 11 bases at V and 3 bases at J, with 20 bases in the middle. This CDR3 spans 14 amino acids. Germline V gene sequence: CDR1 MNHEY, CDR2 SMNVEV (reference sequence). Study-level results: The breadth of spike-specific CD8+ and CD4+ T cell responses after vaccination was reportedly substantial.

Treatment given: roughly 18 received Ad26.COV2.S at low or high dose, single or two shots; 5 received placebo; per-sample allocation not given. Specimen acquisition occurred on day 63 following the initial vaccine or placebo injection. The donor was a Boston adult aged 18-55 years. Using immunoSEQ multiplex PCR, the repertoire was profiled, and TCRdb retains in-frame clones only, with some absent. The table has hundreds of thousands of clones, 89% seen once. The chain joins TRBV27 to TRBJ2-7; no reliable D call. The TCR was taken from a person between 18 and 65 years old who received the Ad26.COV2.S COVID-19 vaccine or a placebo. This material consisted of peripheral blood, taken in a trial of Ad26.COV2.S vaccine versus placebo. The CDR3 spells CARTRERLLYEQYF. DNA for the CDR3: TGTGCCCGAACAAGGGAACGGCTCCTCTACGAGCAGTACTTC.